This T cell receptor beta chain appears in the sequencing data of a study of blood T cell repertoires in COVID-19. Overall study context: COVID-19 samples, acute and convalescent, were from the United States, Italy and Spain. In each case, the material was cDNA or gDNA derived from T cells, B-cell-depleted T cells, or PBMCs.

With 4 bases removed from V and 1 base from J, the gap between germline ends came to 11 bases. CDR3 length equals 14 residues. Germline-derived CDR1 and CDR2 are SGDLS and YYNGEE. Some clones are missing from TCRdb's copy, which holds only in-frame ones; the method was immunoSEQ multiplex PCR. The sample includes about 89,000 clones, 91% of them seen just once. Sequenced sample: peripheral blood. The source is a human donor with active COVID-19. The donor label of this sample is uncertain. This rearrangement joins TRBV9 to TRBJ1-1; D might be TRBD1 (5 bases). Here the CDR3 reads CASSRGTENTEAFF. As DNA, the CDR3 is TGTGCCAGCAGCCGGGGGACGGAGAACACTGAAGCTTTCTTT.